This T cell receptor (beta chain) came from a study of shared clonotypes between healthy human individuals (TCRdb year 2020). The study in broad terms: Three men and a couple of women, aged 18 to 49 years, made up the cohort. Blood TCR repertoires of several healthy adults were deeply sequenced to estimate repertoire size and the extent of clonotype sharing between individuals. Per donor, three plates each were used for CD4 naive and CD4 memory, two for CD8 naive, and one for CD8 memory. Between about 0.9 and 9 billion PBMCs per donor were obtained by leukapheresis. To increase sequencing depth and limit assay-specific biases, different laboratories used diverse techniques to prepare libraries and sequence TCR repertoires.

Using the deep immunoSEQ assay, TCR CDR3 regions were amplified from genomic DNA by multiplex PCR. For each cell subset, the extracted genomic DNA was distributed evenly across all wells of several immunoSEQ 96-well plates, and each plate served as one replicate. For sorted subsets, each replicate PCR was loaded with about 0.2 ug genomic DNA, equivalent to about 33,000 T cell genomes. Purified libraries were quantified with a Qubit 3.0 fluorometer, sized on a Bioanalyzer 2100, and re-quantified with the KAPA Library Quantification kit. A separate single-read 150-cycle Illumina NextSeq 550 flow cell was used to sequence each immunoSEQ 96-well plate. As for the authors' bioinformatics: Because only junctional sequences without quality scores were contained in the immunoSEQ output, filtering matching that applied to full-length reads could not be performed. To assign V/J genes and CDR3, sequences were annotated using PyIR, a Python wrapper for IgBLAST v1.9, with IMGT germline references. Reads were removed for weak V/J assignments (E-value above 1e-6), missing CDR3, stop codons, out-of-frame junctions, or ambiguous translated residues. A V3J clonotype was defined by an identical inferred V gene, J gene, and CDR3 amino acid sequence. Percentage overlap between repertoires was computed as shared unique clonotypes divided by the size of the smaller repertoire. RTK rarefaction, the Chao1 estimator, and Recon v2.1 estimates of unobserved clonotypes were used to assess repertoire richness. Generation probabilities were computed with OLGA for all TCRbeta clonotypes obtained by the gDNA method from four donors. Held by TCRdb, this immuneACCESS table contains in-frame sequences only and omits some clones. Under half of the omission traces to an unresolved V gene where checked; the cause of the rest is unknown. The DNA gave D and trimming, while V, J and clone size come from that table. Present in this sample are 98,000 or so clones, under 70% of which were seen just once. Almost 25% of the sample goes to the ten largest clones.

Concerning this clone: This receptor's antigen is unknown. No base qualities exist here, and no much larger clone lies one base off it.

Taken from the germline V gene, the CDR1 and CDR2 loops are MNHEY and SVGAGI. V is shortened by 4 bases, J by 2 bases, and the region joining them spans 15 bases. From its cysteine to its phenylalanine, the CDR3 spans 15 amino acids. Only the CDR3 DNA is retained, 45 bases long and in frame from the first base. The investigation overall reported the following: Even with the large sequencing depth, rarefaction of the sorted-subset datasets indicated that sequencing was incomplete. Sampling was restricted to blood, and TCR repertoires in tissues likely differ from the TCR repertoires found in blood. Estimated clonotype richness was generally larger for naive than for memory subsets. When four donors were compared, the shared fraction of clonotypes was roughly 5% for naive CD4, about 4% for naive CD8, 2% to 2.5% for memory CD4, and under 0.5% for memory CD8. Compared with non-shared clonotypes, clonotypes shared by all four sorted-subset donors had higher generation probabilities. Pairwise subsampling led to the expectation that sequencing depth would affect the degree of clonotype sharing among donors. The genetic and exposure-history diversity represented was limited by the small number of donors.

Donors were healthy HIV-negative adults with no recently reported acute infections or vaccinations. Only Caucasian adults living in Nashville, Tennessee, USA were represented among the donors. CD8 memory samples combined magnetically selected CD45RO+ cells with CCR7-negative CD45RA+ effector memory (TemRA) cells. Blood was collected by leukapheresis, and PBMCs were isolated by Ficoll-Histopaque density gradient centrifugation and then cryopreserved in liquid nitrogen vapor phase. Analytical flow cytometry was used to check the purity and quantity of every magnetically sorted T cell population. Genomic DNA was isolated from every sorted fraction and measured by UV absorbance on a Nanodrop 2000c.

Sequenced: memory CD8+ T cells sorted from blood. The cell subset or site label, as the study defines it: CD45RO+ cells pooled with CCR7-negative TemRA cells. The receptor was derived from a woman aged 25 to 39 in good health. The V gene is TRBV6-5 and the J gene is TRBJ2-7; the D gene is perhaps TRBD2, from 5 matching bases. The DNA sequence is given as TGTGCCAGCAGTTTATCCCTAGCTAGTACCTACGAGCAGTACTTC. Protein translation: CASSLSLASTYEQYF.